Only a few counts were recorded for the clone carrying this TCR beta chain. This entry is derived from a study of beta chain features in type 1 diabetes. This CDR3 is built from 14 residues. Trimming took 0 bases from V and 6 from J; bases not matched to a gene: 4. Per germline, CDR1 MNHEY and CDR2 SVGAGI. cDNA synthesis used the whole RNA isolate, giving expressed TCRB sequences. The repertoire was sequenced with immunoSEQ multiplex PCR; TCRdb's copy has only in-frame clones and lacks some. Of 35,000 to 50,000 clones listed, around 50% are singletons. There was one heparinised blood draw per donor, averaging roughly 100 mL. Sorting produced populations that all topped 98% purity.

The sample taken for sequencing was stem cell memory CD4+ T cells from blood. The V and J genes are TRBV6-5 and TRBJ2-5, with TRBD2 identical over 7 bases. The TCR comes from a woman aged 25-40 years in good health. This chain's CDR3 is CASSYSRREKTQYF. The CDR3 nucleotides read TGTGCCAGCAGTTACTCCCGGCGGGAGAAGACCCAGTACTTC.